The 15 T cell receptor beta chains listed next were all sequenced from one sample in a study of T cells in tuberculosis. TCRdb's copy holds only in-frame clones and misses some; the assay was immunoSEQ multiplex PCR. Of tens of thousands of clones listed, around 90% are singletons. Sample: PBMCs. The receptors derive from a donor between 10 and 29 years old with latent tuberculosis or without tuberculosis infection.

This clone was seen only a few times. The rearrangement links TRBV4-1 to TRBJ1-5; TRBD1 aligns across 7 bases. The CDR3 runs 13 residues. Germline V gene sequence: CDR1 MGHRA, CDR2 YSYEKL. With 4 bases clipped from V and 4 bases from J, the junction kept 1 base outside the gene matches. In DNA, the CDR3 is TGCGCCAGCAGCCCGGGACAGAATCAGCCCCAGCATTTT. Protein sequence: CASSPGQNQPQHF.

This chain links TRBV29-1 with TRBJ1-2; 7 positions match TRBD1. Germline CDR1 is SQVTM and CDR2 is ANQGSEA. With V trimmed by 2 bases and J by 8 bases, 11 bases remained unmatched. This CDR3 is 14 amino acids long. CDR3: CSVERATVQGGYTF. The CDR3 DNA reads as TGCAGCGTTGAACGGGCCACAGTACAGGGGGGCTACACCTTC.

V is TRBV10-1 and J is TRBJ1-2; D remains ambiguous. This CDR3 comprises 13 residues. Between the trimmed V and J ends, which lost 5 bases and 3 bases, there was a span of 10 bases. CDR1 and CDR2 from the germline V gene are WNHNN and SYGVQD (reference sequence). This CDR3 is CASSPEVDYGYTF. The CDR3 DNA reads as TGCGCCAGCAGTCCTGAGGTAGACTATGGCTACACCTTC.

The J gene is TRBJ1-3, the V gene TRBV29-1; 7 bases agree with TRBD1. The CDR3 length is 14 residues. Germline lookup yields CDR1 SQVTM and CDR2 ANQGSEA. V was pared by 4 bases and J by 8 bases, with 11 bases of the junction left unmatched. Here the CDR3 DNA reads TGCAGCGTTGTGCGAGGGGGCGTCAGTGACACCATATATTTT. The encoded protein is CSVVRGGVSDTIYF.

The chain joins TRBV4-1 to TRBJ2-7; a possible D gene is TRBD1 (6 bases). The V gene's germline CDR1 is MGHRA and CDR2 YSYEKL. Trimming took 3 bases from V and 3 from J, leaving 15 bases between them. The CDR3 is made up of 15 amino acids. The CDR3 is CASSQVYQGNYEQYF. Written as DNA, the CDR3 is TGCGCCAGCAGCCAGGTCTACCAGGGGAACTACGAGCAGTACTTC.

The chain carries TRBV18 and TRBJ1-1; the D gene is possibly TRBD1 (5 bases). The V end lost 5 bases, the J end lost 4 bases, and 14 bases lay between the germline ends. The CDR3 contains 14 residues. The V gene's germline CDR1 is KGHSH and CDR2 LQKENI. In DNA, the CDR3 is TGTGCCAGCTCATTCAGGGAAGAAGGCACTGAAGCTTTCTTT. Translated, it gives CASSFREEGTEAFF.

This rearrangement joins TRBV14 to TRBJ1-1; D perhaps matches TRBD1 (6 bases). CDR1 and CDR2 from the germline V gene are SGHDN and FVKESK. This CDR3 is built from 13 residues. Trimming stripped 2 bases from V and 8 bases from J, with 12 bases between. The CDR3 nucleotides are TGTGCCAGCAGCCAATCCCTCAGGGGAGAAGCTTTCTTT. Translated, it gives CASSQSLRGEAFF.

The chain joins TRBV27 to TRBJ2-1; 8 positions agree with TRBD2. The CDR3 extends over 14 amino acids. Germline CDR1 and CDR2: MNHEY and SMNVEV (reference sequence). Losses at the gene ends were 4 bases for V and 6 bases for J; bases not matched to a gene: 5. CDR3 region: CASSSGGGLNEQFF. The CDR3 DNA is TGTGCCAGCAGTTCCGGCGGGGGGCTCAATGAGCAGTTCTTC.

V and J are TRBV4-1 and TRBJ1-5; a possible D gene is TRBD1 (5 bases). V lost 0 bases to trimming and J lost 8 bases, with 11 bases between them. Germline values: CDR1 MGHRA, CDR2 YSYEKL. The CDR3 has 14 amino acids. The CDR3: CASSQDGRGEPQHF. The CDR3 DNA reads TGCGCCAGCAGCCAAGATGGGAGGGGAGAGCCCCAGCATTTT.

Here the CDR3 DNA reads TGTGCCAGCAGTGTCAGGGTTACTTTCTATGGCTACACCTTC. Its protein is CASSVRVTFYGYTF. This chain connects TRBV28 to TRBJ1-2; D perhaps matches TRBD1 (5 bases). The germline gives CDR1 MDHEN, CDR2 SYDVKM. V lost 5 bases and J lost 4, with 14 bases in between. This CDR3 spans 14 amino acids.

The CDR3 region has the DNA TGTGCCAGTAGCACAAAGGGGAACAGCAATCAGCCCCAGCATTTT. This gives the protein CASSTKGNSNQPQHF. The chain combines TRBV19 with TRBJ1-5; weak D call: TRBD1 (5 bases). The germline V and J ends were trimmed by 6 bases and 1 base, with 13 bases remaining between them. The CDR3 runs 15 residues. Per the germline V gene, CDR1 is LNHDA and CDR2 is SQIVND (reference sequence). Variable domain in full (rest from reference TRBV19 and TRBJ1-5): DGGITQSPKYLFRKEGQNVTLSCEQNLNHDAMYWYRQDPGQGLRLIYYSQIVNDFQKGDIAEGYSVSREKKESFPLTVTSAQKNPTAFYLCASSTKGNSNQPQHFGDGTRLSIL.

CDR3 sequence: CASIDRVDRPDTQYF. CDR3 in DNA: TGTGCCAGCATCGATCGGGTAGACCGTCCAGATACGCAGTATTTT. The genes are TRBV6-6 and TRBJ2-3; D unresolved. The germline V gene has CDR1 MNHNY and CDR2 SVGAGI (reference sequence). Trimming removed 7 bases from V and 4 bases from J, with 18 bases in between. The CDR3 runs 15 residues.

The chain has TRBV5-1 and TRBJ1-2; weak D call: TRBD1 (5 bases). The ends were cut back, 4 bases at V and 8 bases at J, with 18 bases in the middle. The CDR3 sequence is 14 residues long. Germline loops: CDR1 SGHRS, CDR2 YFSETQ. Here the CDR3 DNA reads TGCGCCAGCAGCCCCACGGACATCCAAGGCGGCTACACCTTC. Encoded protein: CASSPTDIQGGYTF. The full variable domain, its missing parts supplied by reference TRBV5-1 and TRBJ1-2, is KAGVTQTPRYLIKTRGQQVTLSCSPISGHRSVSWYQQTPGQGLQFLFEYFSETQRNKGNFPGRFSGRQFSNSRSEMNVSTLELGDSALYLCASSPTDIQGGYTFGSGTRLTVV.

CDR3 sequence (DNA): TGTGCCAGCAGCTTGGGACTAGCGGACTCCTACGAGCAGTACTTC. Protein product: CASSLGLADSYEQYF. The J gene is TRBJ2-7, the V gene TRBV7-9; 11 bases are shared with TRBD2. The CDR3 spans 15 residues. With 3 bases clipped from V and 0 bases from J, the junction kept 1 base outside the gene matches. The germline V gene has CDR1 SEHNR and CDR2 FQNEAQ (reference sequence). Full variable domain (rest looked up from reference TRBV7-9 and TRBJ2-7): DTGVSQNPRHKITKRGQNVTFRCDPISEHNRLYWYRQTLGQGPEFLTYFQNEAQLEKSRLLSDRFSAERPKGSFSTLEIQRTEQGDSAMYLCASSLGLADSYEQYFGPGTRLTVT.

The rearrangement links TRBV9 to TRBJ1-4; possibly TRBD1 for D (6 bases). The V gene's germline CDR1 is SGDLS and CDR2 YYNGEE. V lost 4 bases to trimming and J lost 5 bases, with 12 bases between them. The CDR3 has 14 amino acids. CDR3 sequence reads: CASSIRDRNEKLFF. As DNA, the CDR3 is TGTGCCAGCAGCATCAGAGACAGGAATGAAAAACTGTTTTTT.